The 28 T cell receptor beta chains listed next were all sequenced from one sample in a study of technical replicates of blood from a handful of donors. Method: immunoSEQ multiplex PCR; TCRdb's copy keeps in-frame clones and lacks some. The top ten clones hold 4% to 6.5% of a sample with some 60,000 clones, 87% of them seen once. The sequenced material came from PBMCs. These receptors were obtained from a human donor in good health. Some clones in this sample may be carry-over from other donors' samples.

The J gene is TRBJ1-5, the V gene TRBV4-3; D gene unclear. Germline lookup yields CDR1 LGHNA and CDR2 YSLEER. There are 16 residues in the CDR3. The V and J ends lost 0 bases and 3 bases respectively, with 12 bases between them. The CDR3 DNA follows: TGCGCCAGCAGCCAAGAGTTTAGAGGGTTCAATCAGCCCCAGCATTTT. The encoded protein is CASSQEFRGFNQPQHF.

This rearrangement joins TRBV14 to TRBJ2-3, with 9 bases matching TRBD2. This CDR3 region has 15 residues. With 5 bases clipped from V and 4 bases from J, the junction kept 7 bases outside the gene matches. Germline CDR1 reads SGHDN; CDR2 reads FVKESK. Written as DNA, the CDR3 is TGTGCCAGCAGCAGTGTAGCGGGGGCCTCAGATACGCAGTATTTT. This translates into CASSSVAGASDTQYF.

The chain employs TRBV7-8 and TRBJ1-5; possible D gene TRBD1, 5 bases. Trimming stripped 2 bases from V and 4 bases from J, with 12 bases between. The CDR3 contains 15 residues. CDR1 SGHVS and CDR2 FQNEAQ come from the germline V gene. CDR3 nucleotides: TGTGCCAGCAGCTTACAGGGTTACGGTAATCAGCCCCAGCATTTT. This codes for CASSLQGYGNQPQHF.

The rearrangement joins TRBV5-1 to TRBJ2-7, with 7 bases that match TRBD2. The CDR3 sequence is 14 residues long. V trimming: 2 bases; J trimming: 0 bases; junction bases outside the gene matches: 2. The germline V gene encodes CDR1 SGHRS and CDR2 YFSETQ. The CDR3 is CASSLGTTSYEQYF. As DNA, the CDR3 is TGCGCCAGCAGCTTAGGGACTACCTCCTACGAGCAGTACTTC.

The CDR3 sequence: CASSPDRVGTQYF. The CDR3, as DNA: TGTGCCAGCAGCCCCGACAGGGTCGGGACCCAGTACTTC. The rearrangement uses TRBV7-7 and TRBJ2-5; the match to TRBD1 covers 7 bases. Germline V gene data show CDR1 as SSHAT and CDR2 as FNYEAQ (reference sequence). This CDR3 contains 13 residues. Losses at the gene ends were 5 bases for V and 7 bases for J; bases not matched to a gene: 7.

The DNA of the CDR3 is TGTGCCAGCAGCTCCCACCAGGGTTACAATGAGCAGTTCTTC. The encoded protein is CASSSHQGYNEQFF. V and J are TRBV7-9 and TRBJ2-1; a weak D match, TRBD1 (5 bases). This CDR3 contains 14 residues. The germline V gene encodes CDR1 SEHNR and CDR2 FQNEAQ (reference sequence). V dropped 4 bases and J dropped 4 bases, with 11 bases sitting between them.

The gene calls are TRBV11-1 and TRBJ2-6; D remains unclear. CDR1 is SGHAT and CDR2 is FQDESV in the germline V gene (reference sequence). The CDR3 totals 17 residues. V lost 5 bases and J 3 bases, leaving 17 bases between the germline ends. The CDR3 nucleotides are TGTGCCAGCAGCCGACTCGTCCTACCCAGTGGGGCCAACGTCCTGACTTTC. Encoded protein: CASSRLVLPSGANVLTF. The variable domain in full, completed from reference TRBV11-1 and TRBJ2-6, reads EAEVAQSPRYKITEKSQAVAFWCDPISGHATLYWYRQILGQGPELLVQFQDESVVDDSQLPKDRFSAERLKGVDSTLKIQPAELGDSAMYLCASSRLVLPSGANVLTFGAGSRLTVL.

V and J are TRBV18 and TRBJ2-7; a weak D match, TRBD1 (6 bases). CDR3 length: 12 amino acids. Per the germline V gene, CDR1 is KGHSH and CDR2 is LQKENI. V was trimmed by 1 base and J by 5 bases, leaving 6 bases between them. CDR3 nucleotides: TGTGCCAGCTCACCACAGGGGGACGAGCAGTACTTC. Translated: CASSPQGDEQYF.

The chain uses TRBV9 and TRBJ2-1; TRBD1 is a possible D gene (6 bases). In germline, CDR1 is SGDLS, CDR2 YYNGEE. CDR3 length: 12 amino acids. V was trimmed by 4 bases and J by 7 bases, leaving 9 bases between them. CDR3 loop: CASSSGVNEQFF. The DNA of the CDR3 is TGTGCCAGCAGCTCAGGGGTTAATGAGCAGTTCTTC.

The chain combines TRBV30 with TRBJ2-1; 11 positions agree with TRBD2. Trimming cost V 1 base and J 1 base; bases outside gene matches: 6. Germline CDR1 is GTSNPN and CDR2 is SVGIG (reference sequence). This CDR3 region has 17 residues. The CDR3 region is CAWSGGTSGPSYNEQFF. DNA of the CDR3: TGTGCCTGGAGTGGGGGGACTAGCGGACCTTCCTACAATGAGCAGTTCTTC.

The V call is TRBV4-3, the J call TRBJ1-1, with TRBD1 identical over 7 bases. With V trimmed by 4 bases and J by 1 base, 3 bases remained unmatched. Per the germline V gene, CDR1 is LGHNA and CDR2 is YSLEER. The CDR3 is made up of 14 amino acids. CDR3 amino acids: CASSLGQANTEAFF. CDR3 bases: TGCGCCAGCAGCCTCGGACAGGCGAACACTGAAGCTTTCTTT.

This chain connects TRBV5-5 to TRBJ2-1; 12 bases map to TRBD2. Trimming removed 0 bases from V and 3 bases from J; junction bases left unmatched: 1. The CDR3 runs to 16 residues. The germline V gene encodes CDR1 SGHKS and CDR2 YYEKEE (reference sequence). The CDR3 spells CASSLGLAGVYNEQFF. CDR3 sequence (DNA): TGTGCCAGCAGCTTGGGACTAGCGGGGGTCTACAATGAGCAGTTCTTC.

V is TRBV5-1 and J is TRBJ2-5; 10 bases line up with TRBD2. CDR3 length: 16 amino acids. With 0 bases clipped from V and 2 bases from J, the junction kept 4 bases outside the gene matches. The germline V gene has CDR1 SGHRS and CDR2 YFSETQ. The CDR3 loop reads CASSLDVAGGQETQYF. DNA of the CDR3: TGCGCCAGCAGCTTGGATGTAGCGGGGGGTCAAGAGACCCAGTACTTC.

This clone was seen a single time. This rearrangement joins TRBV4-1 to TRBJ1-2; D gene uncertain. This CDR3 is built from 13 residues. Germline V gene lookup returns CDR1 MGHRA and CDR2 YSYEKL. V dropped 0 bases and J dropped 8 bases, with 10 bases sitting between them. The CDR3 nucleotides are TGCGCCAGCAGCCAAGAAGGCGGCGTGGGCTACACCTTC. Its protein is CASSQEGGVGYTF.

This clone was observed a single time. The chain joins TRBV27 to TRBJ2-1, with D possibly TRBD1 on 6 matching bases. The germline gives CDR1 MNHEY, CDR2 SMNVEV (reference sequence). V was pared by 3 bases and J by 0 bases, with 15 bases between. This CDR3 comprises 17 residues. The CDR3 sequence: CASSFLIVGGSYNEQFF. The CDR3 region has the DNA TGTGCCAGCAGTTTCCTGATAGTAGGGGGCTCCTACAATGAGCAGTTCTTC.

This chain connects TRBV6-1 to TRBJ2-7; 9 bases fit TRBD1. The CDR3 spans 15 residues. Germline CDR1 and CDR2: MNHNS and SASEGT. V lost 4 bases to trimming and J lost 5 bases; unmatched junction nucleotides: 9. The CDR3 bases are TGTGCCAGCAGTGCTGTGGGACAGGGAATTGACGAGCAGTACTTC. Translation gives CASSAVGQGIDEQYF.

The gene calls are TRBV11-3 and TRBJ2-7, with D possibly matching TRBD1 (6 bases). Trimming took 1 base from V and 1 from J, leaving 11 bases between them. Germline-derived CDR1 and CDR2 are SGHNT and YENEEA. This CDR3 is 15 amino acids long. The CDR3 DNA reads TGTGCCAGCAGCTTAGGCAGGGGACCTTCCTACGAGCAGTACTTC. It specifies CASSLGRGPSYEQYF.

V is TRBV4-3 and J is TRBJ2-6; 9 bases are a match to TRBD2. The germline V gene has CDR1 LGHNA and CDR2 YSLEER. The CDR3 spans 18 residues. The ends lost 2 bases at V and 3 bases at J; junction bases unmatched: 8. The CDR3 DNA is TGCGCCAGCAGCCAACCTAGCGGGGCGGTTTTTGGGGCCAACGTCCTGACTTTC. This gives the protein CASSQPSGAVFGANVLTF.

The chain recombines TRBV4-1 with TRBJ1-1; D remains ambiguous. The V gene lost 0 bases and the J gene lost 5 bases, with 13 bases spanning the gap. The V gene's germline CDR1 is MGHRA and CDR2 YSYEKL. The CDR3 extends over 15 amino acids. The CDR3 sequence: CASSQDSGDGTEAFF. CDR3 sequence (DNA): TGCGCCAGCAGCCAAGATTCGGGTGATGGGACTGAAGCTTTCTTT.

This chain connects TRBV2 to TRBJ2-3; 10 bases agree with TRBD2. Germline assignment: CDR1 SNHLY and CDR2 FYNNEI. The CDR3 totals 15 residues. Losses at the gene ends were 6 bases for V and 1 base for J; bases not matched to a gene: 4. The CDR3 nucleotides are TGTGCCAGCAGCCCCGGGACTAGCGGCACAGATACGCAGTATTTT. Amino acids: CASSPGTSGTDTQYF.

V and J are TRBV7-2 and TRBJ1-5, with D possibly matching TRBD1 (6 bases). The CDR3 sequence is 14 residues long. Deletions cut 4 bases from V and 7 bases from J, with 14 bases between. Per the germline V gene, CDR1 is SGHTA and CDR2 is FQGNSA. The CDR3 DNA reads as TGTGCCAGCAGCTCACAGACAGGACTCCAGCCCCAGCATTTT. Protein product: CASSSQTGLQPQHF.

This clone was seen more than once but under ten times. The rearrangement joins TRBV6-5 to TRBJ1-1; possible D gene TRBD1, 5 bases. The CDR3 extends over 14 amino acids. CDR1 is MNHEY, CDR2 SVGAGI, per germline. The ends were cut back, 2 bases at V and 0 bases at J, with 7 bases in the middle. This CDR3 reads CASSYRGVNTEAFF. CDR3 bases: TGTGCCAGCAGTTACCGGGGGGTGAACACTGAAGCTTTCTTT.

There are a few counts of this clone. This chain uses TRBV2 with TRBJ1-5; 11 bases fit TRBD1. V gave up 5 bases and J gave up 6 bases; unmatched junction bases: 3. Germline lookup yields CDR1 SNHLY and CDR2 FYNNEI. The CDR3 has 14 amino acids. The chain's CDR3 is CASSIGTGGQPQHF. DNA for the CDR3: TGTGCCAGCAGTATCGGGACAGGGGGTCAGCCCCAGCATTTT.

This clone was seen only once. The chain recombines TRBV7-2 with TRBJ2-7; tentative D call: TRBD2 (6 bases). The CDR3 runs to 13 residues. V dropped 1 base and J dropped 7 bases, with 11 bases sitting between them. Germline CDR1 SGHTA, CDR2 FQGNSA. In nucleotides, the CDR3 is TGTGCCAGCAGCTTAGATTTTGGGAGGGAGCAGTACTTC. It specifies CASSLDFGREQYF.

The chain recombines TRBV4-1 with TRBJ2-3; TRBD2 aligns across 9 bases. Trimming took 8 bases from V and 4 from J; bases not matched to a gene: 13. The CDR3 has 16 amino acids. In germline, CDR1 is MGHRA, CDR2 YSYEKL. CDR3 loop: CASRKLWTSEADTQYF. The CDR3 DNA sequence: TGCGCCAGCCGTAAATTGTGGACTAGCGAGGCAGATACGCAGTATTTT.

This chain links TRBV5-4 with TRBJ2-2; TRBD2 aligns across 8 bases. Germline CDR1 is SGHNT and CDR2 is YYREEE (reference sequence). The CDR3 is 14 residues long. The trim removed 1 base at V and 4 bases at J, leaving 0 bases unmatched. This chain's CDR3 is CASSLRGGTGELFF. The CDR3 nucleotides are TGTGCCAGCAGCTTGCGGGGGGGCACCGGGGAGCTGTTTTTT.

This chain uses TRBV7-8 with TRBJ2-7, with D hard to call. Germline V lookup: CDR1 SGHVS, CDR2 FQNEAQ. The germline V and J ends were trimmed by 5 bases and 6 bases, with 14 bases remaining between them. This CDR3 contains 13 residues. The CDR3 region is CASSKRNRGEQYF. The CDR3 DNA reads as TGTGCCAGCAGCAAAAGGAATAGAGGCGAGCAGTACTTC.

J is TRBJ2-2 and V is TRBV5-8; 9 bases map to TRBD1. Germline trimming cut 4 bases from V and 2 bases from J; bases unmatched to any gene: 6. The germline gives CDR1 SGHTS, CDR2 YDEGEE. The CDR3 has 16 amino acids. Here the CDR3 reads CASSPRTGVNTGELFF. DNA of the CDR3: TGTGCCAGCAGCCCCAGGACAGGGGTAAACACCGGGGAGCTGTTTTTT.